The rows below give T cell receptor beta chains drawn from one sample of a study of cytomegalovirus exposure and HLA in healthy donors. The protocol was immunoSEQ multiplex PCR, while the TCRdb copy is restricted to in-frame clones and leaves out a portion. The sample holds some 150,000 clones; roughly 85% are singletons and the top ten take around 1.5%. The sequenced sample was PBMCs. The receptors were sampled from a male donor in good health and CMV-seronegative. Each CDR3 is given with its conserved first and last residue. D genes are given only for firm matches. The size field is filled for only some rows; it gives once, few, many or a size class.

d_gene,len,v_gene,abundance,j_gene,CDR3aa,CDR3nt
.,15,TRBV5-4,.,TRBJ1-3,CASSFDRTSGNTIYF,TGTGCCAGCAGCTTCGACAGAACCTCTGGAAACACCATATATTTT
.,15,TRBV28,.,TRBJ1-1,CASSWAGDMNTEAFF,TGTGCCAGCAGTTGGGCCGGGGACATGAACACTGAAGCTTTCTTT
TRBD1,18,TRBV27,.,TRBJ1-5,CASSSTPQLQGAKQPQHF,TGTGCCAGCAGCTCCACCCCTCAACTACAGGGGGCCAAACAGCCCCAGCATTTT
.,17,TRBV9,.,TRBJ2-6,CASSVAPGGSGANVLTF,TGTGCCAGCAGCGTAGCGCCAGGAGGCTCTGGGGCCAACGTCCTGACTTTC
TRBD2,14,TRBV7-2,.,TRBJ2-1,CASSSPSGYNEQFF,TGTGCCAGCAGCTCACCTAGCGGCTACAATGAGCAGTTCTTC
.,15,TRBV7-8,.,TRBJ1-1,CASSDRAGPNTEAFF,TGTGCCAGCAGCGATAGGGCAGGGCCGAACACTGAAGCTTTCTTT
TRBD1,15,TRBV2,.,TRBJ1-2,CASSARGTGTYGYTF,TGTGCCAGCAGTGCCCGCGGGACAGGGACCTATGGCTACACCTTC
.,15,TRBV4-1,.,TRBJ2-3,CASSQDLGVSDTQYF,TGCGCCAGCAGCCAAGACCTAGGAGTATCAGATACGCAGTATTTT
.,13,TRBV7-7,.,TRBJ2-5,CASSLFSQETQYF,TGTGCCAGCAGCTTATTTAGCCAAGAGACCCAGTACTTC
TRBD1,14,TRBV28,.,TRBJ1-1,CASTGTGTNTEAFF,TGTGCCAGCACCGGGACAGGAACTAACACTGAAGCTTTCTTT
TRBD1,13,TRBV5-1,.,TRBJ1-2,CASSLGQGGGYTF,TGCGCCAGCAGCTTGGGACAGGGCGGGGGCTACACCTTC
TRBD1,14,TRBV10-1,.,TRBJ2-7,CASSESGQGFEQYF,TGCGCCAGCAGTGAGTCGGGACAGGGATTCGAGCAGTACTTC
.,13,TRBV29-1,.,TRBJ2-7,CSVEDGGSYEQYF,TGCAGCGTTGAAGACGGGGGATCCTACGAGCAGTACTTC
.,16,TRBV7-9,.,TRBJ1-5,CASSLALVGSNQPQHF,TGTGCCAGCAGCTTAGCGTTGGTTGGCAGTAATCAGCCCCAGCATTTT
TRBD1,13,TRBV27,.,TRBJ2-5,CASTRGLGETQYF,TGTGCCAGCACCAGGGGGCTGGGAGAGACCCAGTACTTC
.,13,TRBV7-9,.,TRBJ2-7,CASSYPVGGEQYF,TGTGCCAGCAGCTACCCCGTGGGGGGAGAGCAGTACTTC
.,16,TRBV6-5,.,TRBJ1-2,CASSYSSGREVAGYTF,TGTGCCAGCAGTTACTCGAGTGGGAGGGAAGTCGCTGGCTACACCTTC
.,15,TRBV30,.,TRBJ2-7,CAWKGGLAASYEQYF,TGTGCCTGGAAAGGGGGTCTAGCGGCTTCCTACGAGCAGTACTTC
.,13,TRBV6-5,.,TRBJ1-1,CASQLTGNTEAFF,TGTGCCAGTCAGCTCACAGGGAACACTGAAGCTTTCTTT
TRBD1,17,TRBV7-9,few,TRBJ1-6,CSSSSTEGQGVNSPLHF,TGTTCCAGCAGCTCGACGGAGGGACAGGGGGTTAATTCACCCCTCCACTTT
TRBD2,15,TRBV6-5,.,TRBJ2-7,CASRPILAGVNEQYF,TGTGCCAGCCGTCCCATCCTAGCGGGAGTCAACGAGCAGTACTTC
.,15,TRBV4-3,once,TRBJ2-5,CASSQGGSAQETQYF,TGCGCCAGCAGCCAAGGAGGTAGCGCTCAAGAGACCCAGTACTTC
.,13,TRBV18,.,TRBJ2-1,CASSPPPSNEQFF,TGTGCCAGCTCACCACCCCCCAGTAATGAGCAGTTCTTC
TRBD2,17,TRBV10-3,once,TRBJ2-1,CAISEGLAGGTYNEQFF,TGTGCCATCAGTGAGGGACTAGCGGGGGGGACCTACAATGAGCAGTTCTTC